These 24 T cell receptor beta chains were sequenced from one sample in a study of T cells expressing NK-cell markers. TCRdb reprocessed the 5' RACE reads and keeps a single row for each CDR3 protein, giving no DNA. This sample carries 140,000 to 150,000 distinct CDR3 sequences, with roughly 12% going to the ten biggest clones. The sequenced material came from blood T cells: a sorted CD56 or NKG2C T cell subset, CD4+ or CD8+ T cells, or bulk PBMC T cells (not recorded which). These receptors were obtained from a man between 18 and 35 years old in good health.

J is TRBJ2-1 and V is TRBV12-3 or TRBV12-4; checking the TCRdb D call of TRBD1 is not possible without DNA. CDR3 size: 14 residues. Here the CDR3 reads CASSFPGTGNEQFF.

V gene TRBV5-1 combines with J gene TRBJ1-2. The CDR3 spans 15 residues. Germline V CDR1 and CDR2: SGHRS, YFSETQ. The CDR3: CASSLDGSNYYGYTF. Supplemented by reference TRBV5-1 and TRBJ1-2, the full variable domain reads KAGVTQTPRYLIKTRGQQVTLSCSPISGHRSVSWYQQTPGQGLQFLFEYFSETQRNKGNFPGRFSGRQFSNSRSEMNVSTLELGDSALYLCASSLDGSNYYGYTFGSGTRLTVV.

V usage is TRBV5-1 and J usage is TRBJ2-1; no DNA is available, so the TRBD1 call from TCRdb remains unchecked. The CDR3 is 14 amino acids. From germline, CDR1 is SGHRS and CDR2 YFSETQ. CDR3 sequence: CASRQGFGYNEQFF.

The chain employs TRBV29-1 and TRBJ1-1; the D call of TRBD1 rests on TCRdb alone, since no DNA is present to check it. CDR1 is SQVTM and CDR2 is ANQGSEA in the germline V gene. CDR3 size: 11 residues. The CDR3 loop is CSVHPQAEAFF. Looking up the rest from reference TRBV29-1 and TRBJ1-1 gives the full variable domain: SAVISQKPSRDICQRGTSLTIQCQVDSQVTMMFWYRQQPGQSLTLIATANQGSEATYESGFVIDKFPISRPNLTFSTLTVSNMSPEDSSIYLCSVHPQAEAFFGQGTRLTVV.

The rearrangement links TRBV29-1 to TRBJ2-5; TCRdb proposes TRBD1, but this gene call is untestable without DNA. Germline CDR1 reads SQVTM; CDR2 reads ANQGSEA. The CDR3 is 12 residues long. The CDR3: CSVDGGQETQYF.

This chain connects TRBV6-5 to TRBJ2-5; without DNA, the TCRdb call of TRBD2 cannot be checked. CDR1 MNHEY and CDR2 SVGAGI come from the germline V gene. The length of the CDR3 is 16 residues. The CDR3 loop is CASSYGLGRAQETQYF.

The CDR3 region is CASSFLGTSGTEADTQYF. The chain carries TRBV27 and TRBJ2-3; the D call of TRBD2 rests on TCRdb alone, since no DNA is present to check it. The CDR3 sequence is 18 residues long. Germline lookup yields CDR1 MNHEY and CDR2 SMNVEV (reference sequence).

V and J are TRBV27 and TRBJ1-6; TCRdb names TRBD1, which stays unverified in the absence of DNA. Germline assignment: CDR1 MNHEY and CDR2 SMNVEV (reference sequence). CDR3 size: 14 residues. CDR3 region: CASSFAMPGGPLHF.

The chain is built from TRBV6-1 and TRBJ2-7; the D call from TCRdb, TRBD2, cannot be confirmed without DNA. Germline loops: CDR1 MNHNS, CDR2 SASEGT. This CDR3 region has 14 residues. CDR3 residues: CASSEAGGRGEQYF.

V and J are TRBV28 and TRBJ2-7; TCRdb's D call of TRBD1 is untestable without DNA. The V gene's germline CDR1 is MDHEN and CDR2 SYDVKM. The CDR3 has 14 amino acids. CDR3: CASRRQGTTYEQYF. Drawing the rest from reference TRBV28 and TRBJ2-7, the complete variable domain is DVKVTQSSRYLVKRTGEKVFLECVQDMDHENMFWYRQDPGLGLRLIYFSYDVKMKEKGDIPEGYSVSREKKERFSLILESASTNQTSMYLCASRRQGTTYEQYFGPGTRLTVT.

CDR3 region: CATSSGEGWRKVDTQYF. The rearrangement links TRBV15 to TRBJ2-3. In germline, CDR1 is LNHNV, CDR2 YYDKDF (reference sequence). The CDR3 sequence is 17 residues long.

V is TRBV19 and J is TRBJ2-1; TCRdb's D gene call, TRBD2, goes unchecked for lack of DNA. Germline loops: CDR1 LNHDA, CDR2 SQIVND (reference sequence). CDR3 length equals 14 residues. The CDR3 reads CASSIQAGYNEQFF.

V is TRBV10-2 and J is TRBJ1-1; TCRdb's D call, TRBD1, is unchecked because there is no DNA. Per the germline V gene, CDR1 is WSHSY and CDR2 is SAAADI. This CDR3 is built from 14 residues. Here the CDR3 reads CASSLTGKNTEAFF.

The chain joins TRBV12-3 or TRBV12-4 to TRBJ2-6; TCRdb's D gene call, TRBD1, goes unchecked for lack of DNA. CDR3 length: 18 amino acids. The CDR3 spells CASSEGTGDTSGANVLTF.

This sequence joins TRBV5-5 and TRBJ2-1; the D gene TCRdb calls, TRBD1, cannot be checked with no DNA. Germline CDR1 reads SGHKS; CDR2 reads YYEKEE (reference sequence). This CDR3 comprises 15 residues. The CDR3: CASSLVAGGLDEQFF.

The chain links TRBV29-1 to TRBJ1-1. This CDR3 comprises 14 residues. In germline, CDR1 is SQVTM, CDR2 ANQGSEA. This CDR3 is CSAGADGANTEAFF.

This CDR3 is CASSLGLRGYNEQFF. This chain connects TRBV7-6 to TRBJ2-1; there is no DNA to check the TCRdb D call of TRBD1. Germline V gene data show CDR1 as SGHVS and CDR2 as FNYEAQ. This CDR3 is 15 amino acids long. Full variable domain (outside the CDR3, taken from reference TRBV7-6 and TRBJ2-1): GAGVSQSPRYKVTKRGQDVALRCDPISGHVSLYWYRQALGQGPEFLTYFNYEAQQDKSGLPNDRFSAERPEGSISTLTIQRTEQRDSAMYRCASSLGLRGYNEQFFGPGTRLTVL.

The chain uses TRBV5-5 and TRBJ1-1. CDR1 and CDR2 (germline): SGHKS, YYEKEE (reference sequence). CDR3 length: 13 amino acids. CDR3 region: CASSPEGVAEAFF.

The rearrangement joins TRBV29-1 to TRBJ2-3; TCRdb selects TRBD1, and the lack of DNA leaves this call unchecked. The CDR3 has 14 amino acids. Germline V gene sequence: CDR1 SQVTM, CDR2 ANQGSEA. Here the CDR3 reads CSVILLQGTDTQYF.

This chain connects TRBV20-1 to TRBJ1-1. Germline loops: CDR1 DFQATT, CDR2 SNEGSKA (reference sequence). The length of the CDR3 is 12 residues. The CDR3 region is CSAPKGNTEAFF.

The CDR3 is CASSLQGYQPQHF. The chain uses TRBV19 and TRBJ1-5; TCRdb selects TRBD1, and the lack of DNA leaves this call unchecked. Germline CDR1 reads LNHDA; CDR2 reads SQIVND (reference sequence). The CDR3 runs 13 residues.

The V gene is TRBV13, the J gene TRBJ2-1; TCRdb's assignment of TRBD2 cannot be checked, as there is no DNA. CDR1 is PRHDT, CDR2 FYEKMQ, per germline (reference sequence). CDR3 size: 13 residues. The chain's CDR3 is CASSLALADEQFF. The full variable domain, rest sourced from reference TRBV13 and TRBJ2-1, is AAGVIQSPRHLIKEKRETATLKCYPIPRHDTVYWYQQGPGQDPQFLISFYEKMQSDKGSIPDRFSAQQFSDYHSELNMSSLELGDSALYFCASSLALADEQFFGPGTRLTVL.

The chain recombines TRBV25-1 with TRBJ2-2. The germline CDR1 and CDR2 sequences are MGHDK and SYGVNS. CDR3 size: 16 residues. The CDR3 sequence: CASSEYFPTDGGELFF. The variable domain in full, completed from reference TRBV25-1 and TRBJ2-2, reads EADIYQTPRYLVIGTGKKITLECSQTMGHDKMYWYQQDPGMELHLIHYSYGVNSTEKGDLSSESTVSRIRTEHFPLTLESARPSHTSQYLCASSEYFPTDGGELFFGEGSRLTVL.

The chain carries TRBV25-1 and TRBJ1-1; absent DNA, TCRdb's TRBD1 call cannot be checked. This CDR3 contains 16 residues. Germline V lookup: CDR1 MGHDK, CDR2 SYGVNS. This chain's CDR3 is CASSAVGGRENTEAFF.